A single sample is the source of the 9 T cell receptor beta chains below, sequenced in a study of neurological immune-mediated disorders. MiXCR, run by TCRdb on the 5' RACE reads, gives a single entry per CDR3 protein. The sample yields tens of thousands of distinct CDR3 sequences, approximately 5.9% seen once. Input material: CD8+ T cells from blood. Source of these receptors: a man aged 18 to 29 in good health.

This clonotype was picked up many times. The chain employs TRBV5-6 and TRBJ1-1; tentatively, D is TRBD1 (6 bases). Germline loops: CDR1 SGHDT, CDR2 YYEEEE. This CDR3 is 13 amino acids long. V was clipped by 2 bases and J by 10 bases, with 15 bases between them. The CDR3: CASSFWAGAGAFF. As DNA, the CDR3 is TGTGCCAGCAGCTTTTGGGCAGGGGCGGGAGCTTTCTTT.

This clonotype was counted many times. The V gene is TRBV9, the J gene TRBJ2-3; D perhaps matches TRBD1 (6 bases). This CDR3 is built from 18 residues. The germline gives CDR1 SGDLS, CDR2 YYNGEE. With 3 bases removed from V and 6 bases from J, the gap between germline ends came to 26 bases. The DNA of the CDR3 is TGTGCCAGCAGCGCCACCCCCTACCCGACAGAGGGGGTGGATACGCAGTATTTT. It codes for CASSATPYPTEGVDTQYF.

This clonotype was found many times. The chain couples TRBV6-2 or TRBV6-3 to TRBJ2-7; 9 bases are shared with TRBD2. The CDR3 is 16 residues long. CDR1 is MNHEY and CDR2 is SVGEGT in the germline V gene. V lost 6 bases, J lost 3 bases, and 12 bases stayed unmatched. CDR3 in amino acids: CASRGTSGTSFYEQYF. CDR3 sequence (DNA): TGTGCCAGCAGAGGAACTTCCGGGACTAGCTTCTACGAGCAGTACTTC.

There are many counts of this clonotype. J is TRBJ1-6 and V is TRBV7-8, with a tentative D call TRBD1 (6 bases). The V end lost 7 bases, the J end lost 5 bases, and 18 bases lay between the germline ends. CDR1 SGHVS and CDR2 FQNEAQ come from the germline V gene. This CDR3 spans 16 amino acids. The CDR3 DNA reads TGTGCCAGCACCCTCAGGGGACACGCAAATAATTCACCCCTCCACTTT. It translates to CASTLRGHANNSPLHF.

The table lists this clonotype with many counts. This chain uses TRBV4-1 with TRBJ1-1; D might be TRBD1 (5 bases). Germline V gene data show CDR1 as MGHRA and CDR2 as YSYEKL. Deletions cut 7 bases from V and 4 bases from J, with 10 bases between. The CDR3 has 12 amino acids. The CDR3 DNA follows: TGCGCCAGCAAGTCCGGGACCACTGAAGCTTTCTTT. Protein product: CASKSGTTEAFF.

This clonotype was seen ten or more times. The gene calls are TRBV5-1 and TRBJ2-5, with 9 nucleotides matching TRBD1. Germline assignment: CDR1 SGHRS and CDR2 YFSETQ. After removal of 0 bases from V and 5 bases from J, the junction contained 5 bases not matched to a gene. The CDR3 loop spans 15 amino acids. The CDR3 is CASSLDRGRAETQYF. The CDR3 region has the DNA TGCGCCAGCAGCTTGGACAGGGGGCGCGCTGAGACCCAGTACTTC.

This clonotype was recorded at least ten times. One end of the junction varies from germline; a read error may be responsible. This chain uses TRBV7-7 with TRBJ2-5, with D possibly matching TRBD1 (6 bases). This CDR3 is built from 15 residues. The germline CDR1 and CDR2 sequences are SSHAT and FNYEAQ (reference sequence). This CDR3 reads CASSFSPGDQETQYF. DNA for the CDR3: TGTGCTAGCAGCTTCAGCCCAGGGGATCAAGAGACCCAGTACTTC.

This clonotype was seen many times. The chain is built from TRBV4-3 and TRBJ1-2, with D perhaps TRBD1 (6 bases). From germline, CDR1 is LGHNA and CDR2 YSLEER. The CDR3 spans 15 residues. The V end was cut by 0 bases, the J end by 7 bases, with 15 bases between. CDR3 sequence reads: CASSQEGSGAAGYTF. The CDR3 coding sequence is TGCGCCAGCAGCCAAGAAGGGTCAGGGGCTGCTGGCTACACCTTC.

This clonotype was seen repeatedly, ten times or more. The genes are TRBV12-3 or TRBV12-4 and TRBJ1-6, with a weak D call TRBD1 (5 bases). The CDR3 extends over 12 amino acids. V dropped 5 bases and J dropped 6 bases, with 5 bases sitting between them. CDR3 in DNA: TGTGCCAGCAGTGGGGCTAATTCACCCCTCCACTTT. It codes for CASSGANSPLHF.